Shown below are 25 T cell receptor beta chains from a single sample sequenced in a study of shared clonotypes between healthy human individuals. TCRdb keeps only in-frame clones here, not all; method: immunoSEQ multiplex PCR. The sample holds about 1.1 million clones, approximately 75% seen once. The specimen sequenced was memory CD4+ T cells from PBMCs. Described subset: CD45RA-negative fraction. All receptors derive from a man between 18 and 29 years old in good health. Some clones in this sample may be carry-over from other donors' samples.

The chain joins TRBV28 to TRBJ1-5, with D maybe TRBD1 (5 bases). The germline gives CDR1 MDHEN, CDR2 SYDVKM. The ends were cut back, 1 base at V and 8 bases at J, with 18 bases in the middle. The CDR3 sequence is 16 residues long. The CDR3 here is CASSLSSSQGGKPQHF. CDR3 coding DNA: TGTGCCAGCAGTTTATCTTCGAGCCAGGGAGGGAAGCCCCAGCATTTT. Full variable domain (rest looked up from reference TRBV28 and TRBJ1-5): DVKVTQSSRYLVKRTGEKVFLECVQDMDHENMFWYRQDPGLGLRLIYFSYDVKMKEKGDIPEGYSVSREKKERFSLILESASTNQTSMYLCASSLSSSQGGKPQHFGDGTRLSIL.

The chain joins TRBV28 to TRBJ1-1, with no clear D. CDR1 is MDHEN, CDR2 SYDVKM, per germline. This CDR3 region has 12 residues. V was shortened by 6 bases and J by 11 bases, with 16 bases between the two germline ends. CDR3 DNA: TGTGCCAGCAGCCAACGTGCCGGGTGGGCTTTCTTT. Translated: CASSQRAGWAFF.

V and J are TRBV4-2 and TRBJ1-2, with TRBD1 matching 7 bases. The CDR3 covers 15 residues. V was pared by 1 base and J by 4 bases, with 6 bases of the junction left unmatched. In germline, CDR1 is LGHNA, CDR2 YNFKEQ. CDR3 coding DNA: TGTGCCAGCAGCCAAGCCGGAGGGGACAGCTATGGCTACACCTTC. Translation: CASSQAGGDSYGYTF.

This clone was recorded only once. This sequence joins TRBV4-1 and TRBJ2-5; perhaps TRBD1 as D (6 bases). This CDR3 is 17 amino acids long. The V and J ends lost 0 bases and 4 bases respectively, with 18 bases between them. The V gene's germline CDR1 is MGHRA and CDR2 YSYEKL. CDR3 amino acids: CASSQDLGRGRGETQYF. CDR3 sequence (DNA): TGCGCCAGCAGCCAAGATCTGGGCAGGGGAAGGGGAGAGACCCAGTACTTC.

The chain couples TRBV9 to TRBJ2-2; tentatively, D is TRBD1 (5 bases). CDR1 and CDR2 from the germline V gene are SGDLS and YYNGEE. V was shortened by 5 bases and J by 1 base, with 12 bases between the two germline ends. The CDR3 is 15 amino acids. The CDR3 here is CASRDGAGNTGELFF. CDR3 nucleotide sequence: TGTGCCAGCAGGGATGGGGCAGGGAACACCGGGGAGCTGTTTTTT. The full variable domain, completed using reference TRBV9 and TRBJ2-2, is DSGVTQTPKHLITATGQRVTLRCSPRSGDLSVYWYQQSLDQGLQFLIQYYNGEERAKGNILERFSAQQFPDLHSELNLSSLELGDSALYFCASRDGAGNTGELFFGEGSRLTVL.

This rearrangement joins TRBV30 to TRBJ2-2; 7 nucleotides line up with TRBD2. Trimming took 1 base from V and 5 from J; bases not matched to a gene: 7. Germline assignment: CDR1 GTSNPN and CDR2 SVGIG (reference sequence). The CDR3 has 15 amino acids. The CDR3 here is CAWSGGLVLTGELFF. The CDR3 bases are TGTGCCTGGAGTGGCGGACTAGTTTTAACCGGGGAGCTGTTTTTT.

CDR3 sequence (DNA): TGCGCCAGCAGCCCGACCGGGACTCCCACAGATACGCAGTATTTT. Amino acids: CASSPTGTPTDTQYF. The chain joins TRBV5-1 to TRBJ2-3; D may be TRBD2 (6 bases). V lost 4 bases and J 2 bases, leaving 14 bases between the germline ends. The CDR3 sequence is 15 residues long. CDR1 and CDR2 (germline): SGHRS, YFSETQ.

A remark on this clone: The same CDR3 arises from other DNA sequences in this sample as well. The V gene is TRBV5-1, the J gene TRBJ1-4; D not certain. V was shortened by 1 base and J by 4 bases, with 5 bases between the two germline ends. The CDR3 extends over 13 amino acids. Germline V CDR1 and CDR2: SGHRS, YFSETQ. The CDR3 here is CASSLTVNEKLFF. The CDR3 DNA is TGCGCCAGCAGCTTGACAGTTAATGAAAAACTGTTTTTT. Full variable domain (rest looked up from reference TRBV5-1 and TRBJ1-4): KAGVTQTPRYLIKTRGQQVTLSCSPISGHRSVSWYQQTPGQGLQFLFEYFSETQRNKGNFPGRFSGRQFSNSRSEMNVSTLELGDSALYLCASSLTVNEKLFFGSGTQLSVL.

This clone occurred a few times. The same CDR3 arises from other DNA sequences in this sample as well. The chain carries TRBV2 and TRBJ2-2, with D possibly being TRBD2 (5 bases). CDR1 is SNHLY, CDR2 FYNNEI, per germline. CDR3 length: 14 residues. V gave up 8 bases and J gave up 1 base, with 11 bases separating them. Here the CDR3 DNA reads TGTGCCAGCCGGGGTGGAGTGAACACCGGGGAGCTGTTTTTT. Its protein product is CASRGGVNTGELFF.

The chain combines TRBV6-5 with TRBJ1-5, with 8 nucleotides matching TRBD1. The CDR3 length is 15 residues. Germline CDR1 and CDR2: MNHEY and SVGAGI. The V segment lost 2 bases and the J segment 9 bases; nucleotides outside the gene matches: 9. CDR3 in amino acids: CASSYPTGGRGPQHF. The CDR3 region has the DNA TGTGCCAGCAGTTACCCTACAGGGGGGAGGGGGCCCCAGCATTTT.

A single count supports this clone. The rearrangement links TRBV6-1 to TRBJ2-1, with D hard to call. Between the trimmed V and J ends, which lost 4 bases and 8 bases, there was a span of 12 bases. The CDR3 has 13 amino acids. CDR1 is MNHNS, CDR2 SASEGT, per germline. The CDR3 here is CASSGELFHEQFF. The CDR3 nucleotides read TGTGCCAGCAGTGGGGAACTATTCCATGAGCAGTTCTTC.

The chain is built from TRBV28 and TRBJ2-7; possibly TRBD2 for D (6 bases). V gave up 4 bases and J gave up 2 bases, with 12 bases separating them. The CDR3 spans 14 residues. Germline V gene sequence: CDR1 MDHEN, CDR2 SYDVKM. The CDR3 reads CASSSGGATYEQYF. The CDR3 DNA sequence: TGTGCCAGCAGTTCGGGCGGGGCAACCTACGAGCAGTACTTC.

This clone was counted only a few times. The chain uses TRBV30 and TRBJ1-6; 9 nucleotides match TRBD1. The CDR3 is 15 amino acids. The ends lost 5 bases at V and 8 bases at J; junction bases unmatched: 10. Looked up from germline, CDR1 is GTSNPN and CDR2 is SVGIG (reference sequence). CDR3: CAWEDRGGADSPLHF. CDR3 in DNA: TGTGCCTGGGAGGACAGGGGAGGAGCGGATTCACCCCTCCACTTT.

The rearrangement uses TRBV4-1 and TRBJ2-2; 11 bases are a match to TRBD2. CDR3 length: 18 residues. The V gene end was trimmed by 3 bases and the J gene end by 1 base; junction bases not matched to a gene: 7. Per germline, CDR1 MGHRA and CDR2 YSYEKL. The CDR3 DNA is TGCGCCAGCAGCCATCCGATAGGACTAGCGGGGAACACCGGGGAGCTGTTTTTT. It is translated as CASSHPIGLAGNTGELFF.

This clone was seen a few times. DNA of the CDR3: TGTGCCAGTAGTCCATTGGGCCAGGGGAACACTGAAGCTTTCTTT. Protein sequence: CASSPLGQGNTEAFF. J is TRBJ1-1 and V is TRBV19, with D possibly being TRBD1 (5 bases). CDR3 length: 15 amino acids. Per germline, CDR1 LNHDA and CDR2 SQIVND (reference sequence). The V and J ends lost 5 bases and 1 base respectively, with 14 bases between them.

The rearrangement joins TRBV2 to TRBJ1-1, with TRBD1 identical over 7 bases. The germline CDR1 and CDR2 sequences are SNHLY and FYNNEI. This CDR3 comprises 14 residues. V lost 7 bases to trimming and J lost 1 base; unmatched junction nucleotides: 6. The CDR3 DNA follows: TGTGCCAGCACCCGACAGGGACCGAACACTGAAGCTTTCTTT. Protein: CASTRQGPNTEAFF.

The rearrangement links TRBV13 to TRBJ1-2; D ambiguous. V lost 5 bases and J lost 7, with 11 bases in between. Germline CDR1 is PRHDT and CDR2 is FYEKMQ (reference sequence). There are 12 residues in the CDR3. The CDR3 is CASSVMAPGYTF. The CDR3 coding sequence is TGTGCCAGCAGCGTTATGGCTCCTGGCTACACCTTC.

V usage is TRBV19 and J usage is TRBJ2-7; D possibly matches TRBD1 or TRBD2 (5 bases each). Trimming removed 8 bases from V and 6 bases from J, with 14 bases in between. CDR1 and CDR2 from the germline V gene are LNHDA and SQIVND (reference sequence). This CDR3 has 12 amino acids. The CDR3 DNA reads as TGTGCCAGTCGGGACCCTTGGGGCGAGCAGTACTTC. Amino acids: CASRDPWGEQYF.

The chain has TRBV5-1 and TRBJ2-5, with 10 bases aligning to TRBD1. The CDR3 runs 15 residues. Germline values: CDR1 SGHRS, CDR2 YFSETQ. V shed 3 bases and J 3 bases; nucleotides not matched to a gene: 5. The CDR3 protein is CASSSTGTGEETQYF. The CDR3 DNA sequence: TGCGCCAGCAGCTCAACCGGGACAGGGGAAGAGACCCAGTACTTC.

The chain has TRBV11-1 and TRBJ2-7; D is possibly TRBD1 or TRBD2 (5 bases each). V shed 3 bases and J shed 5 bases, with 14 bases lying between them. This CDR3 has 14 amino acids. Germline V gene sequence: CDR1 SGHAT, CDR2 FQDESV (reference sequence). The CDR3 here is CASSFEGISDEQYF. The CDR3 region has the DNA TGTGCCAGCAGCTTTGAGGGGATATCGGACGAGCAGTACTTC. The full variable domain, in which reference TRBV11-1 and TRBJ2-7 provide the parts outside the CDR3, is EAEVAQSPRYKITEKSQAVAFWCDPISGHATLYWYRQILGQGPELLVQFQDESVVDDSQLPKDRFSAERLKGVDSTLKIQPAELGDSAMYLCASSFEGISDEQYFGPGTRLTVT.

This chain uses TRBV11-3 with TRBJ2-1, with D maybe TRBD2 (6 bases). V was trimmed by 5 bases and J by 6 bases, leaving 17 bases between them. The CDR3 loop spans 15 amino acids. The V gene's germline CDR1 is SGHNT and CDR2 YENEEA. This CDR3 is CASSPRDSPSNEQFF. In nucleotides, the CDR3 is TGTGCCAGCAGCCCCCGGGACTCTCCATCCAATGAGCAGTTCTTC.

This chain links TRBV2 with TRBJ2-7; D may be TRBD2 (5 bases). V was clipped by 8 bases and J by 2 bases, with 10 bases between them. The CDR3 sequence is 12 residues long. Germline CDR1 and CDR2: SNHLY and FYNNEI. The CDR3 is CASRSGAYEQYF. In DNA form, the CDR3 reads TGTGCCAGCCGCTCCGGGGCCTACGAGCAGTACTTC.

This chain connects TRBV27 to TRBJ2-1; D ambiguous. The germline V gene has CDR1 MNHEY and CDR2 SMNVEV (reference sequence). Deletions cut 2 bases from V and 1 base from J, with 9 bases between. The CDR3 is 15 amino acids. CDR3 in amino acids: CASSLRVASYNEQFF. For the CDR3, the DNA is TGTGCCAGCAGTTTACGGGTTGCTTCCTACAATGAGCAGTTCTTC.

The chain recombines TRBV7-9 with TRBJ1-3; possible D gene TRBD1, 6 bases. Germline CDR1 SEHNR, CDR2 FQNEAQ (reference sequence). The V end was cut by 5 bases, the J end by 8 bases, with 25 bases between. CDR3 length equals 17 residues. CDR3 loop: CASSPRPTGWASDTIYF. The CDR3 DNA sequence: TGTGCCAGCAGCCCCCGCCCTACAGGGTGGGCGTCGGACACCATATATTTT.

The rearrangement joins TRBV7-2 to TRBJ2-7, with D maybe TRBD2 (6 bases). This CDR3 contains 14 residues. V was trimmed by 5 bases and J by 7 bases, leaving 18 bases between them. Germline-derived CDR1 and CDR2 are SGHTA and FQGNSA. The DNA for the CDR3 is TGTGCCAGCAGCGAGGCGAGGGTAGCGGTGGAGCAGTACTTC. Its translation is CASSEARVAVEQYF. Supplemented by reference TRBV7-2 and TRBJ2-7, the full variable domain reads GAGVSQSPSNKVTEKGKDVELRCDPISGHTALYWYRQSLGQGLEFLIYFQGNSAPDKSGLPSDRFSAERTGGSVSTLTIQRTQQEDSAVYLCASSEARVAVEQYFGPGTRLTVT.